The T cell receptor (beta chain) under discussion was sequenced for a study of T cells in Graves' hyperthyroidism and ophthalmopathy. Worth noting for this clonotype: Its antigen is undetermined.

Individuals with ophthalmopathy presented a Clinical Activity Score of at least 3, a NOSPECS grade of at least 4 and a duration under 3 months. Orbital computed tomography and thyroid ultrasound, together with serum TRAb and thyroxine and clinical symptoms, were used for diagnoses. The PBMCs were taken from roughly 10 ml of fresh peripheral blood. This CDR3 contains 12 residues. Germline loops: CDR1 MNHEY, CDR2 SVGAGI. The V end lost 4 bases, the J end lost 14 bases, and 12 bases lay between the germline ends. Amplification targeted TCR beta CDR3 regions from RNA transcripts. RT-PCR in the first round (using the HTBI primer set) targeted the TCR CDR3. TCRdb re-derived calls from the multiplex PCR reads in MiXCR, one entry per CDR3 protein. Here the sample spans over 400,000 distinct CDR3 sequences, roughly 15% being singletons. Overall study findings and caveats: The authors' 13 V-J model separated ophthalmopathy from stable hyperthyroidism.

V usage is TRBV6-5 and J usage is TRBJ1-6; D uncertain. The sequenced sample consisted of blood. This clonotype was obtained from a young man with Graves' ophthalmopathy. The CDR3 DNA reads as TGTGCCAGCAGTTCGGGGAATAGGGCCCTCCACTTT. This gives the protein CASSSGNRALHF.